Listed below are T cell receptor beta chains from one sample, sequenced in a study of regulatory T cells in long-lasting Graves disease. Each CDR3 protein gets one entry after TCRdb re-called the multiplex PCR reads with MiXCR. Among 600,000 to 650,000 distinct CDR3 sequences, around 15% were seen once, and the ten largest hold 15% to 20%. This same sample was also part of a study on T cells in Graves' hyperthyroidism and ophthalmopathy.

This specimen consisted of peripheral blood mononuclear cells (PBMCs), obtained at new diagnosis, from a patient treated with antithyroid drugs. The receptors derive from a woman aged 30 to 39 with Graves disease. Both conserved end residues are part of each CDR3. The order of the fields is V gene, D gene, clone size, J gene, CDR3 DNA, CDR3 protein. The D gene is left open where the match is weak. Clone size, where shown, is once, few, many, or a class for clones that have expanded.

>TRBV6-1|.|.|TRBJ1-3
TGTGCCAGCACCCTGGGACCTCCGGGAAACACCATATATTTT
CASTLGPPGNTIYF
>TRBV7-2|TRBD2|many|TRBJ2-7
TGTGCCAGCAGCCCCGGAGCGGGAGCGGGCTACGAGCAGTACTTC
CASSPGAGAGYEQYF
>TRBV18|.|few|TRBJ1-1
TGTGCCAGCTCACCACCGGGGGTAGTCACTGAAGCTTTCTTT
CASSPPGVVTEAFF
>TRBV5-1|TRBD1|few|TRBJ1-4
TGCGCCAGCAGCTTGGCGGCGGGACAGGGGAATGGAAAACTGTTTTTT
CASSLAAGQGNGKLFF
>TRBV5-1|.|.|TRBJ2-7
TGCGCCAGCAGCTTGGGTGGGGGACCCCTGGAGCAGTACTTC
CASSLGGGPLEQYF
>TRBV12-3/TRBV12-4|TRBD2|many|TRBJ2-3
TGTGCCAGCAGCCAAAGGCTAGCGGGAGGCTCAGATACGCAGTATTTT
CASSQRLAGGSDTQYF
>TRBV10-3|.|.|TRBJ1-5
TGTGCCATCAGTGAGTCTTACAGCAATCAGCCCCAGCATTTT
CAISESYSNQPQHF
>TRBV24-1|TRBD2|many|TRBJ2-1
TGTGCCACCAGTGATTTCTCCGGGACTATAGACAATGAGCAGTTCTTC
CATSDFSGTIDNEQFF
>TRBV3-1|.|.|TRBJ2-7
TGTGCCAGCAGCCAAGCGGCAGCCTCCTACGAGCAGTACTTC
CASSQAAASYEQYF
>TRBV18|.|.|TRBJ2-3
TGTGCCAGCTCACAGGGGTTGACAGATACGCAGTATTTT
CASSQGLTDTQYF
>TRBV7-9|TRBD2|many|TRBJ2-3
TGTGCCAGCAGGGATCCTAGCGGGATGAACCCAGATACGCAGTATTTT
CASRDPSGMNPDTQYF
>TRBV28|TRBD2|many|TRBJ2-1
TGTGCCAGCACCCCTGGAGGGCTGGGGGACTACTACTACAATGAGCAGTTCTTC
CASTPGGLGDYYYNEQFF
>TRBV11-2|.|many|TRBJ2-3
TGTGCCAGCAGCCTAGGGGGAATTAACACGCAGTATTTT
CASSLGGINTQYF
>TRBV28|TRBD2|many|TRBJ2-1
TGTGCCAGCAGTTCACCCTCATCCGCGGGAGGGCTAGGTGAGCAGTTCTTC
CASSSPSSAGGLGEQFF
>TRBV19|TRBD1|few|TRBJ2-7
TGTGCCAGTAGTATACAGGGACAGGGGCCGTCCTACGAGCAGTACTTC
CASSIQGQGPSYEQYF
>TRBV12-3/TRBV12-4|.|many|TRBJ1-1
TGTGCCAGCAGTTTTCTTGGGTTGGCTGAAGCTTTCTTT
CASSFLGLAEAFF
>TRBV7-9|.|few|TRBJ2-1
TGTGCCAGCAGCTCACCGACAGCCGAGCAGTTCTTC
CASSSPTAEQFF
>TRBV10-3|.|.|TRBJ2-1
TGTGCCATCAGTGGGACTAGCTCGCTCAGGGGACAGGGTGAGCAGTTCTTC
CAISGTSSLRGQGEQFF
>TRBV28|.|many|TRBJ1-4
TGTGCCAGCAGTCTTCAACAGGGTAATGAAAAACTGTTTTTT
CASSLQQGNEKLFF
>TRBV12-3/TRBV12-4|.|many|TRBJ1-4
TGTGCCAGCACCGAACAGGGAGGGGGTGAAAAACTGTTTTTT
CASTEQGGGEKLFF
>TRBV2|TRBD1|.|TRBJ2-1
TGTGCCAGCAGACGGACAGGGTTTGGAGAGCAGTTCTTC
CASRRTGFGEQFF
>TRBV6-2/TRBV6-3|TRBD2|few|TRBJ2-7
TGTGCCAGCAGTTACTCGGGACTAGCGGGAGGGGCCGAGCAGTACTTC
CASSYSGLAGGAEQYF
>TRBV4-1|.|once|TRBJ1-4
TGCGCCAGCAGCCAAGATCGGGGGCGCGGTAATGGTGAAAAACTGTTTTTT
CASSQDRGRGNGEKLFF
>TRBV28|.|few|TRBJ2-7
TGTGCCAGCAGTTCGCCGTCCTTCATCCTTAGGGAGCAGTACTTC
CASSSPSFILREQYF
>TRBV4-1|.|once|TRBJ2-3
TGCGCCAGCAGCCGGCTAGAAGGCACAGATACGCAGTACTTT
CASSRLEGTDTQYF
>TRBV27|.|.|TRBJ1-5
TGTGCCAGCAGTTGGACGGTCCCAGGGGAGATTGGCAGCAATCAGCCCCAGCATTTT
CASSWTVPGEIGSNQPQHF
>TRBV2|.|many|TRBJ1-1
TGTGCCAGCCTTGTAAATTGGAACACTGAAGCTTTCTTT
CASLVNWNTEAFF
>TRBV28|TRBD2|many|TRBJ2-7
TGTGCCAGCGCCCTAGCGGGAGTGTCCGTCTACGAGCAGTACTTC
CASALAGVSVYEQYF
>TRBV27|.|many|TRBJ1-2
TGTGCCAGCAGATCTCCAGGCGGCTTGGGGAACTATGGCTACACCTTC
CASRSPGGLGNYGYTF
>TRBV10-3|.|many|TRBJ1-1
TGTGCCATCAGTGAGAATGGTGGCTTCACTCTTGAAGCTTTCTTT
CAISENGGFTLEAFF
>TRBV6-2/TRBV6-3|TRBD1|.|TRBJ1-6
TGTGCCAGCAGTTACAGTCGGACAGGGAATTCACCCCTCCACTTT
CASSYSRTGNSPLHF
>TRBV5-1|TRBD1|few|TRBJ1-2
TGCGCCAGCAGCTTGGCCGGGACAGGGCGAGGCTACACCTTC
CASSLAGTGRGYTF
>TRBV19|TRBD1|.|TRBJ2-4
TGTGCCAGTAGTATAGGCTCCGGGACAGGGCGGGGAAACATTCAGTACTTC
CASSIGSGTGRGNIQYF
>TRBV29-1|.|many|TRBJ2-7
TGCAGCGTGGGCGGGGTGTCGGCAAACCCCTACGAGCAGTACTTC
CSVGGVSANPYEQYF
>TRBV11-2|.|many|TRBJ1-5
.
CASSTSATGNQPQHF
>TRBV2|.|many|TRBJ2-5
TGTGCCAGCAAAGGAACGGGACCGGGAGAGACCCAGTACTTC
CASKGTGPGETQYF
>TRBV7-8|TRBD2|.|TRBJ2-3
TGTGCCAGCAGCTCAACACTAGCGGGGACAGATACGCAGTATTTT
CASSSTLAGTDTQYF
>TRBV11-2|.|.|TRBJ1-1
TGTGCCAGCAGCGAAGTAGGCGGGGCGTGGGGCACTGAAGCTTTCTTT
CASSEVGGAWGTEAFF
>TRBV27|TRBD2|many|TRBJ2-3
TGTGCCAGCAGCCTAATGGTCACGGTTTCGGGGGGGACAGATACGCAGTATTTT
CASSLMVTVSGGTDTQYF
>TRBV2|TRBD2|.|TRBJ2-7
TGTGCCAGCAGGGGAAGCGGGGGTGGAGAGCAGTACTTC
CASRGSGGGEQYF
>TRBV4-1|.|.|TRBJ2-3
TGCGCCAGCAGCCAAGATCCAAGGGTTACGCAGTATTTT
CASSQDPRVTQYF
>TRBV2|.|many|TRBJ2-5
TGTGCCAGCATGGAGGGTCGCCAAGAGACCCAGTACTTC
CASMEGRQETQYF
>TRBV6-1|.|.|TRBJ2-2
TGTGCCAGCTTCGGGAACACCGGGGAGCTGTTTTTT
CASFGNTGELFF
>TRBV5-1|.|few|TRBJ1-5
TGCGCCAGCAGCTTGGACGGGGGGCTCAATCAGCCCCAGCATTTT
CASSLDGGLNQPQHF
>TRBV20-1|TRBD1|few|TRBJ2-3
TGCAGTGCCCCCGCACAGGGGCGCGCCCCTCATCGATACACAGATACGCAGTATTTT
CSAPAQGRAPHRYTDTQYF
>TRBV9|.|many|TRBJ2-7
TGTGCCAGCAGCCCCTCGTCCGGGACGGACTACGAGCAGTACTTC
CASSPSSGTDYEQYF
>TRBV30|.|.|TRBJ2-1
TGTGCCTGGAGTGCTCGACTGGGGGCCTACAATGAGCAGTTCTTC
CAWSARLGAYNEQFF
>TRBV20-1|TRBD1|.|TRBJ1-2
TGCAGTGCTCCCGGGACAGTTGGCTACACCTTC
CSAPGTVGYTF
>TRBV2|.|many|TRBJ2-7
TGTGCCAGCAGTGTGGACAGCTCCTACGAGCAGTACTTC
CASSVDSSYEQYF
>TRBV20-1|.|few|TRBJ1-5
TGCAGTGTTCGAGTTAGCAGAGGCGACGGGCCCCAGCATTTT
CSVRVSRGDGPQHF
>TRBV6-1|TRBD1|once|TRBJ1-5
TGTGCCAACAGTGCGGGGACAGGGCTCAAAAGTCAGCCCCAGCATTTT
CANSAGTGLKSQPQHF
>TRBV19|TRBD1|.|TRBJ1-3
TGTGCCAGTAGTAGACAGGGCATCGGAAACACCATATATTTT
CASSRQGIGNTIYF
>TRBV5-1|.|many|TRBJ2-3
TGCGCCAGCAGCTTGCACCGGGACGCAGATACGCAGTATTTT
CASSLHRDADTQYF
>TRBV28|.|.|TRBJ1-2
TGTGCCAGCAGTTTCGGGGGGCGAAAGACTTCCTATTATGGCTACACCTTC
CASSFGGRKTSYYGYTF
>TRBV28|TRBD1|few|TRBJ1-2
TGTGCCAGCAGTTTCGCCCAGGGGGGCCCCCCCTATGGCTACACCTTC
CASSFAQGGPPYGYTF
>TRBV2|.|many|TRBJ1-2
TGTGCCAGCAGTGAATATCCCCAGACTTATGGCTACACCTTC
CASSEYPQTYGYTF
>TRBV7-9|TRBD1|.|TRBJ1-1
TGTGCCAGCAGCTCGGTAAACAGGGGTCTTGAAGCTTTCTTT
CASSSVNRGLEAFF
>TRBV6-1|TRBD2|.|TRBJ2-2
TGTGCCAGCGGGGTGGGAGGGACCGGGGAGCTGTTTTTT
CASGVGGTGELFF
>TRBV18|TRBD1|few|TRBJ1-4
TGTGCCAGCTCACCAAACAGGGGGGCAACTAATGAAAAACTGTTTTTT
CASSPNRGATNEKLFF
>TRBV9|.|few|TRBJ2-1
TGTGCCAGCAGCCCTCGACCCAACTACAATGAGCAGTTCTTC
CASSPRPNYNEQFF